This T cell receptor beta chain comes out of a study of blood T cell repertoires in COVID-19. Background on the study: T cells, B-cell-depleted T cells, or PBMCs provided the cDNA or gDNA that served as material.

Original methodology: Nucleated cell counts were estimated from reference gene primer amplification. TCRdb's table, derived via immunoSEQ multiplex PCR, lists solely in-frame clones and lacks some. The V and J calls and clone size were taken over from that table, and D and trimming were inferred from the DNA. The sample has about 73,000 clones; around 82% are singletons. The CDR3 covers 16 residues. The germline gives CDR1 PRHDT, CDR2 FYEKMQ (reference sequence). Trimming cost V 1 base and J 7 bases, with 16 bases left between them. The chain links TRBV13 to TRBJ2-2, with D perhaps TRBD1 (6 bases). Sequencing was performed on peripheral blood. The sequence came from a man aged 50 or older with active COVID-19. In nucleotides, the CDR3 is TGTGCCAGCAGCTTAGAGGCACAGGGTATGGGCGGGGAGCTGTTTTTT. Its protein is CASSLEAQGMGGELFF.